Detailed here is one T cell receptor beta chain. Its antigen target is currently unknown. No base quality values were provided; no much bigger clone lies one nucleotide off. These data come from a study of radiation and T cells in renal cell carcinoma (TCRdb year 2020). General notes on the study: The samples were obtained from a clinical trial, where primary renal cell carcinomas were treated with 15 Gy stereotactic body radiation therapy and then removed by nephrectomy 4 weeks afterward. In total, 50 or so samples, comprising 26 tumors and some 27 peripheral blood samples, were subjected to TCR beta sequencing. In the 40 to 60 samples combined, several million unique CDR3 nucleotide sequences were found, encoding about 2.7 million unique CDR3 amino acid sequences.

The full study reports these points: Because pretreatment tumor biopsies were not available, the baseline intratumoral presence of clonotypes could not be determined. In blood, the top tumor clonotypes increased from baseline to 2 weeks after radiation and then shrank by 4 weeks, which suggests a temporary expansion of tumor-resident clones. Dynamics of the blood repertoire were not tracked past 4 weeks after treatment. With a single-armed trial design, the study had no way to address how radiation dose or scheduling affects the TCR repertoire.

TCR beta libraries were generated from genomic DNA with the immunoSEQ kit, following the manufacturer's recommendations. To prepare libraries, a first multiplex PCR with proprietary primers was run, followed by a second PCR that added unique barcodes, and a bead cleanup was done after each round. A positive control reaction and a negative control reaction, both provided in the kit, were run with every batch of samples. The final libraries underwent checking on an Agilent 4200 TapeStation D1000 ScreenTape, volumetric pooling, and quantification by qPCR. Sequencing was performed on an Illumina NextSeq500 with a MidOutput 150-cycle cartridge, and 156 Read1 and 15 Index1 cycles were run with kit custom primers. The pooled library was loaded at roughly 0.9 pM with around 20% PhiX control spiked in. In the source study's methods: The vendor-processed data were analyzed in R, and a clonotype was defined as all T cells that share the same CDR3 nucleotide sequence. For clone abundance analyses, frequencies were normalized to the 10,000 most abundant clones per sample. Public T cell clones, which averaged fewer than five per sample, were removed prior to analysis. Tumor-enriched clonotypes and baseline blood-enriched clonotypes were defined as those with an abundance difference of at least 32-fold between compartments. Clonotypes expanded or contracted between blood time points were identified with a beta-binomial differential abundance model. Tumor-blood repertoire similarity was measured with the Baroni-Urbani and Buser coefficient, and groups were compared using two-tailed Wilcoxon tests in R. TCRdb holds this immuneACCESS table with in-frame rearrangements only. Some clones are missing; in checked studies, unresolved V genes explain under half, and the rest has no known cause. V and J calls plus clone size are reproduced from that table; the DNA served to infer D and trimming. The sample contains tens of thousands of clones, about 79% of them found a single time. The ten biggest clones cover roughly 6% of the sample.

The germline V gene supplies CDR1 SGHNT and CDR2 YENEEA. Unmatched junction bases come to 0, with V trimmed by 8 bases and J by 1 base. From the cysteine up to the phenylalanine, the CDR3 has a length of 13 residues. The CDR3 DNA has 39 bases and is translated from base 1. What this sample's time point label stands for: baseline pretreatment blood. The treatment or condition label on this specimen signifies: 15 Gy SBRT to primary tumor, nephrectomy 4 weeks later. To follow tumor-enriched clonotypes, serial peripheral blood was collected from radiation-treated patients at baseline and at 2 weeks and 4 weeks after SBRT. Every patient had renal cell carcinoma of clear cell pathology. The QIAamp DNA Blood Mini Kit (Qiagen) was used to prepare genomic DNA for TCR sequencing. Samples were included in the analyses only if all quality control checks were passed.

The sample here was blood, taken from a patient whose treatment included radiotherapy and nephrectomy. This chain joins TRBV11-3 to TRBJ2-2; 8 junctional bases match TRBD1. The clonotype originates from a man in his sixties with renal cell carcinoma. The CDR3: CASGTGNTGELFF. The base sequence is TGTGCCAGCGGGACAGGGAACACCGGGGAGCTGTTTTTT.